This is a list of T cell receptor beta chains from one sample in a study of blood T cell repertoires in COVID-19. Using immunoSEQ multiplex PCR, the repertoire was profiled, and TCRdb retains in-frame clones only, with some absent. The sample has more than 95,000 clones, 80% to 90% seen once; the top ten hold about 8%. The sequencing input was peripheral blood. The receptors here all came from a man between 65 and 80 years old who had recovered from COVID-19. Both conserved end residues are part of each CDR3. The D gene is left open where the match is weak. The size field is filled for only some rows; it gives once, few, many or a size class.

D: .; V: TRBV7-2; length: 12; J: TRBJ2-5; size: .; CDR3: CASSFVLETQYF; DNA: TGTGCCAGCAGCTTTGTATTGGAGACCCAGTACTTC
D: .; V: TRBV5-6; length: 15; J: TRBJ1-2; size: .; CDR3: CASSFPGQANYGYTF; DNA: TGTGCCAGCAGCTTTCCGGGACAAGCTAACTATGGCTACACCTTC
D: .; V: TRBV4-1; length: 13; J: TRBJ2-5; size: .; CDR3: CASSQIGTRDQYF; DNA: TGCGCCAGCAGTCAAATCGGTACTAGAGACCAGTACTTC
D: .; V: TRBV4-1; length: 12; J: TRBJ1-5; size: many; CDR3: CASSQVEEPQHF; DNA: TGCGCCAGCAGCCAAGTAGAGGAGCCCCAGCATTTT
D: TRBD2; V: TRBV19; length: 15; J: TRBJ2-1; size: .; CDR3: CASSMGDYAYNEQFF; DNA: TGTGCCAGTAGTATGGGGGACTACGCCTACAATGAGCAGTTCTTC
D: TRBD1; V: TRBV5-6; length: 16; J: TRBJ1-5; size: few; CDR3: CASSFGAGGGNQPQHF; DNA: TGTGCCAGCAGCTTTGGGGCAGGGGGAGGAAATCAGCCCCAGCATTTT
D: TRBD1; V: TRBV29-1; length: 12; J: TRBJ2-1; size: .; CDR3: CSVGTGVNEQFF; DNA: TGCAGCGTCGGGACAGGGGTCAATGAGCAGTTCTTC
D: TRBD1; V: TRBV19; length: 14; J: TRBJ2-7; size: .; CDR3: CASSIQGANYEQYF; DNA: TGTGCCAGTAGTATTCAGGGGGCTAACTACGAGCAGTACTTC
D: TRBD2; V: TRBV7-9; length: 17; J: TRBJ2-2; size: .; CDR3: CASSSSGTSGFTGELFF; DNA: TGTGCCAGCAGCTCATCCGGGACTAGCGGGTTCACCGGGGAGCTGTTTTTT
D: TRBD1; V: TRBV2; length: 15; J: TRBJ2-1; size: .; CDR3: CASSEEQGAYNEQFF; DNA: TGTGCCAGCAGTGAAGAACAGGGGGCCTACAATGAGCAGTTCTTC
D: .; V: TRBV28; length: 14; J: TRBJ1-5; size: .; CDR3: CASTRAGGYQPQHF; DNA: TGTGCCAGCACCAGGGCCGGGGGGTATCAGCCCCAGCATTTT
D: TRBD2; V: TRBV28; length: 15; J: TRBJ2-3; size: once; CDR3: CASSAAGTRGDTQYF; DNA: TGTGCCAGCAGTGCGGCCGGGACTAGGGGGGATACGCAGTATTTT
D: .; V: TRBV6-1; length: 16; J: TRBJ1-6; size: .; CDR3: CASSAPDSSYNSPLHF; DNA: TGTGCCAGCAGTGCCCCGGACAGCTCCTATAATTCACCCCTCCACTTT
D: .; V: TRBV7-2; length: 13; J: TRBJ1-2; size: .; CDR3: CASSSGGGYGYTF; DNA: TGTGCCAGCAGCTCGGGGGGGGGCTATGGCTACACCTTC
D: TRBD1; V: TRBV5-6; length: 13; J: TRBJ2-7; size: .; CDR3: CASRQGALREQYF; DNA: TGTGCCAGCAGACAGGGGGCCCTCAGGGAGCAGTACTTC
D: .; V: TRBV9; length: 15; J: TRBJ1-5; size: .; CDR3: CASSVATAASEPQHF; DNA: TGTGCCAGCAGCGTAGCCACAGCGGCATCTGAGCCCCAGCATTTT
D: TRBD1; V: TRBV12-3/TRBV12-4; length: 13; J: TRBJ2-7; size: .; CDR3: CASSMGQSYEQYF; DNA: TGTGCCAGCAGCATGGGACAGAGCTACGAGCAGTACTTC
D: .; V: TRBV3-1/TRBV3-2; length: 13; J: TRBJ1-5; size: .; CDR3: CASSPDSDQPQHF; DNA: TGTGCCAGCAGCCCTGACAGTGATCAGCCCCAGCATTTT
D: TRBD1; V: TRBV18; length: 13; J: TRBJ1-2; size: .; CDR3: CASSHRDSYGYTF; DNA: TGTGCCAGCTCACACCGGGACAGCTATGGCTACACCTTC
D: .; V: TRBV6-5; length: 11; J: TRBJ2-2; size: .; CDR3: CASGRSEELFF; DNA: TGTGCCAGCGGTCGTAGTGAGGAGCTGTTTTTT
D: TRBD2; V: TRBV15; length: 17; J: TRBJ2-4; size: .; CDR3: CATSPGTSGILKNIQYF; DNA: TGTGCCACCAGCCCGGGGACTAGCGGGATTCTAAAAAACATTCAGTACTTC
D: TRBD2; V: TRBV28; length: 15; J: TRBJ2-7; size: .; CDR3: CATGTSGTLDRRQYF; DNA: TGTGCCACCGGGACTAGCGGGACCCTCGATCGTCGGCAGTACTTC
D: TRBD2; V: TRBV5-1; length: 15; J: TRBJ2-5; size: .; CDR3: CASSSGTSGQETQYF; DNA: TGCGCCAGCAGCTCCGGGACTAGCGGTCAAGAGACCCAGTACTTC
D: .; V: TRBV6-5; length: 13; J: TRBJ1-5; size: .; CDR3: CASSTDINQPQHF; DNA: TGTGCCAGCAGCACCGACATAAATCAGCCCCAGCATTTT
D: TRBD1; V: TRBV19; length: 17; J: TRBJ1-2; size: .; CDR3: CASRGTNRGRADYGYTF; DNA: TGTGCCAGTAGGGGTACCAACAGGGGGCGGGCAGACTATGGCTACACCTTC
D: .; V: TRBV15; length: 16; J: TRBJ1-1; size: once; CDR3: CATSGPSLVMNTEAFF; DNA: TGTGCCACCAGCGGCCCGTCGCTGGTTATGAACACTGAAGCTTTCTTT
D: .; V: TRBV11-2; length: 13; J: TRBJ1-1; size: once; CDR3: CASSLVGGTEAFF; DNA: TGTGCCAGCAGCTTGGTGGGGGGCACTGAAGCTTTCTTT
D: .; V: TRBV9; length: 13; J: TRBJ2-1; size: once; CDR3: CASSVDPTNEQFF; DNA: TGTGCCAGCAGCGTAGATCCGACTAATGAGCAGTTCTTC
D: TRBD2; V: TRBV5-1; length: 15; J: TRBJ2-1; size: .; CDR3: CASSPLAGAYNEQFF; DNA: TGCGCCAGCAGCCCCCTAGCGGGAGCCTACAATGAGCAGTTCTTC
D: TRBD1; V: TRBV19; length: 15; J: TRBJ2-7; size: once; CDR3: CASSKGTGNSYEQYF; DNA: TGTGCCAGTAGCAAAGGGACAGGGAACTCCTACGAGCAGTACTTC
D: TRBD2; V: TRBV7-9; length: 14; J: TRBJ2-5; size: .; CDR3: CASNILREGETQYF; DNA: TGTGCCAGTAATATTTTGAGGGAGGGAGAGACCCAGTACTTC
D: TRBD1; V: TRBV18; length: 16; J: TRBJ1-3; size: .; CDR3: CASSPWQGATGNTIYF; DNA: TGTGCCAGCTCACCATGGCAGGGGGCCACAGGAAACACCATATATTTT
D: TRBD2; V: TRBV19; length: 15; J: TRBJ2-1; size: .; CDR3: CASSMRASGRREQFF; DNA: TGTGCCAGTAGTATGAGGGCTAGCGGGAGAAGAGAGCAGTTCTTC
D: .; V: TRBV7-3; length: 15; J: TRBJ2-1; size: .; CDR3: CASSLTYDSYNEQFF; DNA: TGTGCCAGCAGCTTAACGTACGACAGTTACAATGAGCAGTTCTTC
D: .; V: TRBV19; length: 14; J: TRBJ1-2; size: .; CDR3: CASTHPDRFYGYTF; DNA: TGTGCCAGTACCCACCCGGACAGATTCTATGGCTACACCTTC
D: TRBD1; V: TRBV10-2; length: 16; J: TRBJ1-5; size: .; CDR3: CASSESGRGTNQPQHF; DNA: TGCGCCAGCAGTGAGTCTGGCAGGGGGACCAATCAGCCCCAGCATTTT
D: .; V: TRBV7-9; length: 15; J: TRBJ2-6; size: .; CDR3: CASSLAVGGANVLTF; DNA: TGTGCCAGCAGCTTAGCTGTCGGTGGGGCCAACGTCCTGACTTTC
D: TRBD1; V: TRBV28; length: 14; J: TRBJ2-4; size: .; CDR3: CASSSDRSKNIQYF; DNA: TGTGCCAGCAGCTCGGACAGGTCCAAAAACATTCAGTACTTC
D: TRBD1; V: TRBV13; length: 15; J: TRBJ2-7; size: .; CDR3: CASSLDGQGAYEQYF; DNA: TGTGCCAGCAGCTTAGACGGACAGGGGGCGTATGAGCAGTACTTC
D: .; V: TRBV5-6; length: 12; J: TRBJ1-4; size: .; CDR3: CASSLASEKLFF; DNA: TGTGCCAGCAGCTTGGCCTCGGAAAAACTGTTTTTT
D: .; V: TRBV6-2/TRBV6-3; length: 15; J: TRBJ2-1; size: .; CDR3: CASSYPAANDNEQFF; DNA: TGTGCCAGCAGTTACCCAGCGGCAAACGACAATGAGCAGTTCTTC
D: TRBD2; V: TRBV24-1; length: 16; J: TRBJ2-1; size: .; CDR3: CATSDLGTSGHNEQFF; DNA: TGTGCCACCAGTGATTTAGGGACTAGCGGGCACAATGAGCAGTTCTTC
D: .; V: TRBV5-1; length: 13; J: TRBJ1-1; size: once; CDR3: CASSVEVGTEAFF; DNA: TGCGCCAGCAGCGTAGAGGTGGGCACTGAAGCTTTCTTT
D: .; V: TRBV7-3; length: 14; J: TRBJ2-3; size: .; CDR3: CASSQVVSTDTQYF; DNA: TGTGCCAGCAGCCAGGTAGTCTCCACAGATACGCAGTATTTT
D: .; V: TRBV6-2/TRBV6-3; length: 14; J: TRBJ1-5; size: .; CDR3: CASSPPSSNQPQHF; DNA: TGTGCCAGCAGCCCGCCGAGTAGCAATCAGCCCCAGCATTTT
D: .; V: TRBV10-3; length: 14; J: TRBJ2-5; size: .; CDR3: CAISESSGGETQYF; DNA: TGTGCCATCAGTGAGTCAAGCGGTGGAGAGACCCAGTACTTC
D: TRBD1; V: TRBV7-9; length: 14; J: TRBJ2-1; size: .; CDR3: CASSLTGAKNEQFF; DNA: TGTGCCAGCAGCCTGACAGGGGCGAAAAATGAGCAGTTCTTC
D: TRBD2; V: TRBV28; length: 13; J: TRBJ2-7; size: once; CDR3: CASSLSGNYEQYF; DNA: TGTGCCAGCAGTTTGAGCGGGAATTACGAGCAGTACTTC
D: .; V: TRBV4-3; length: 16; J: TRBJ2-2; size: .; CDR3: CASSQSSAANTGELFF; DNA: TGCGCCAGCAGCCAATCTAGCGCGGCGAACACCGGGGAGCTGTTTTTT
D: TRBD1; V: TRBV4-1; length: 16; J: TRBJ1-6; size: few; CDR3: CASRRIQGVENSPLHF; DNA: TGCGCCAGCAGACGGATACAGGGGGTGGAGAATTCACCCCTCCACTTT
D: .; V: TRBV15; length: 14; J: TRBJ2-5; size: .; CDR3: CATSRDGQQETQYF; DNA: TGTGCCACCAGCAGAGATGGACAGCAAGAGACCCAGTACTTC
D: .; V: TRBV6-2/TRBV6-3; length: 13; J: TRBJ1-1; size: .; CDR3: CASSSTANTEAFF; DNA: TGTGCCAGCAGCTCCACAGCGAACACTGAAGCTTTCTTT
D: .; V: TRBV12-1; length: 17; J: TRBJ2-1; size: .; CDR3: CASSATGPRERRNEQFF; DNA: TGTGCCAGCAGCGCGACAGGGCCACGGGAGAGGCGGAATGAGCAGTTCTTC
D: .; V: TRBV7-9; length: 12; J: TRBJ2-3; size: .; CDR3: CASSLEADTQYF; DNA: TGTGCCAGCAGCTTAGAAGCGGATACGCAGTATTTT
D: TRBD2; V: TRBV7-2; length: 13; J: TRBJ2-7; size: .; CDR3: CASSTEREREQYF; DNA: TGTGCCAGCAGCACCGAGCGGGAGCGCGAGCAGTACTTC